Sequencing of this T cell receptor (beta chain) was carried out in a study of T cells after yellow fever vaccination. Study-level information: Preparation of fractions with low cell numbers was performed using SMART-Seq v4 Ultra Low Input.

This clonotype was counted ten times or more. The target antigen is unknown. Study-level findings and limits: Some clonotypes, a small share, were shared between CD4 and CD8 compartments.

Template-switching 5'RACE yielded the TCR cDNA; a universal primer site and UMIs were added in the process. A single record per CDR3 protein comes from TCRdb applying MiXCR to the 5' RACE reads. The table has under 150,000 distinct CDR3 sequences, 7.7% seen once. This CDR3 is built from 12 residues. V shed 10 bases and J shed 0 bases, with 10 bases lying between them. The germline CDR1 and CDR2 sequences are WSHSY and SAAADI. This clonotype was obtained from a man aged 25 to 45 who received the YFV17D yellow fever vaccine. The chain recombines TRBV10-2 with TRBJ2-7; D unclear. Sequenced here: CD4+ T cells sorted from PBMCs, sampled 5 days after the yellow fever booster vaccination. CDR3 in amino acids: CATGESSYEQYF. The CDR3, as DNA: TGCGCCACCGGAGAAAGCTCCTACGAGCAGTACTTC.